This record concerns one T cell receptor (beta chain) sequence. This sample was taken from a study of blood T cell repertoires in COVID-19. Study summary: Material from acute and convalescent COVID-19 was sourced from the United States, Italy and Spain.

CDR3 size: 13 residues. V gave up 0 bases and J gave up 8 bases, with 12 bases separating them. Germline V gene data show CDR1 as SQVTM and CDR2 as ANQGSEA. In the authors' workflow: Amplification of reference gene primers was used by the study to estimate nucleated cell counts. The data were produced by immunoSEQ multiplex PCR, yet TCRdb's version contains in-frame clones alone and is incomplete. V and J calls and clone size are those listed in that table; D and trimming were worked out from the DNA. The table shows around 200,000 clones, with over 80% occurring only once. The specimen sequenced was PBMCs or T cells enriched from blood (not recorded which). This chain connects TRBV29-1 to TRBJ2-3; tentatively, D is TRBD1 (5 bases). The receptor comes from a man aged 18-30 years with acute COVID-19. CDR3 in DNA: TGCAGCGTTGAAGATCTAGGGGCAGGTACGCAGTATTTT. Translating it yields CSVEDLGAGTQYF.